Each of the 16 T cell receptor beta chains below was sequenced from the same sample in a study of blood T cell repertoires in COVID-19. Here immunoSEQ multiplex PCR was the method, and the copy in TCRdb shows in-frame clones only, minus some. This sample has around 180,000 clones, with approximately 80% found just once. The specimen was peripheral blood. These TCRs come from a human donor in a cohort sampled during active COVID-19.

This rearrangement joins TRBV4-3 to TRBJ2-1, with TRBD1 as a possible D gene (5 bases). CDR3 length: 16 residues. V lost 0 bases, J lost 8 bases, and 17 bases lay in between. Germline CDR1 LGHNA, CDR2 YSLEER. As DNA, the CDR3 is TGCGCCAGCAGCCAAGATTTGGGGCAGGGCGCGGATGAGCAGTTCTTC. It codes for CASSQDLGQGADEQFF.

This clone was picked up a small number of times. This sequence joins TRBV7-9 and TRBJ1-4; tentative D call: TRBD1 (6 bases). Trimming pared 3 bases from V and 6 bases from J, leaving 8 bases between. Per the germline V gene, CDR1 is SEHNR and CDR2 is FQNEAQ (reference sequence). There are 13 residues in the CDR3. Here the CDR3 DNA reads TGTGCCAGCAGCTTTCGGACAGATGAAAAACTGTTTTTT. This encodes CASSFRTDEKLFF.

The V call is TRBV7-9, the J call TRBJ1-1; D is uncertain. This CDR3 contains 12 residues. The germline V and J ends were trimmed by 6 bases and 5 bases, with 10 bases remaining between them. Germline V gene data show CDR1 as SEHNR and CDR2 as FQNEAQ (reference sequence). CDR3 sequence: CASSRGETEAFF. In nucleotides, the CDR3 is TGTGCCAGCAGTCGCGGGGAAACTGAAGCTTTCTTT.

The CDR3 bases are TGTGCCACCAGCAGATCGACAGGGGCGAGGGATCAGCCCCAGCATTTT. Protein product: CATSRSTGARDQPQHF. The J gene is TRBJ1-5, the V gene TRBV15, with 8 bases identical to TRBD1. Germline V gene lookup returns CDR1 LNHNV and CDR2 YYDKDF (reference sequence). This CDR3 has 16 residues. Unmatched junction bases numbered 8, after V lost 2 bases and J lost 5 bases.

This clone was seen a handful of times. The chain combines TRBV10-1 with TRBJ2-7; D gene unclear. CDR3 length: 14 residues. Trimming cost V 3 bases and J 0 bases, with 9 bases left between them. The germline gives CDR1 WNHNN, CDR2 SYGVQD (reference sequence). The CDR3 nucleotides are TGCGCCAGCAGTGACACTTTCTCCTCCTACGAGCAGTACTTC. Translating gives CASSDTFSSYEQYF.

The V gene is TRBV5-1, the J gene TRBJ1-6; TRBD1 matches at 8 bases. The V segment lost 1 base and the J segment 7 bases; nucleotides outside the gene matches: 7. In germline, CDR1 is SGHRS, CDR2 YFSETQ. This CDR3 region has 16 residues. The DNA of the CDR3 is TGCGCCAGCAGCTTGCAGGGGGGACAGGACAATTCACCCCTCCACTTT. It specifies CASSLQGGQDNSPLHF.

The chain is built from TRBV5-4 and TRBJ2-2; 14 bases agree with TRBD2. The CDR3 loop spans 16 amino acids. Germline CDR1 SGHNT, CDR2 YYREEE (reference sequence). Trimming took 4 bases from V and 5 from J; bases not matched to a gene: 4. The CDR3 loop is CASSTGLAGETGELFF. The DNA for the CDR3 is TGTGCCAGCAGCACGGGACTAGCGGGAGAAACCGGGGAGCTGTTTTTT.

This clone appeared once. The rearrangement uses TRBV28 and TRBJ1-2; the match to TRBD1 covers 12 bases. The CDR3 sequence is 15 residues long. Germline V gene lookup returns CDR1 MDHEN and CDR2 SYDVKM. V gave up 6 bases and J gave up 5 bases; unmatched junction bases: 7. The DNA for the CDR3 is TGTGCCAGCAGCAGGGGACAGGGGGCGAGGTATGGCTACACCTTC. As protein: CASSRGQGARYGYTF.

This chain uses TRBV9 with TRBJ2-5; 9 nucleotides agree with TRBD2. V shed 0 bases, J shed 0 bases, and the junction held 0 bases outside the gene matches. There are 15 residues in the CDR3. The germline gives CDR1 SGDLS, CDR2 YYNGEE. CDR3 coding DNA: TGTGCCAGCAGCGTAGGGACTAGCGACCAAGAGACCCAGTACTTC. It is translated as CASSVGTSDQETQYF.

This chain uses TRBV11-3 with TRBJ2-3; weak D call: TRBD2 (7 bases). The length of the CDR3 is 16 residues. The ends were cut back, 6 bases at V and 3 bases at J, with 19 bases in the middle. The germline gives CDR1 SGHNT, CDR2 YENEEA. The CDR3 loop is CASSSTLRGGTDTQYF. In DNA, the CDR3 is TGTGCCAGCAGTTCGACTCTTAGGGGGGGGACAGATACGCAGTATTTT.

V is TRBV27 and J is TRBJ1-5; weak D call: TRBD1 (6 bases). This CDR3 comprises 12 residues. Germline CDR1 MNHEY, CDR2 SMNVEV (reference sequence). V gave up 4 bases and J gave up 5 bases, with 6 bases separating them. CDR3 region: CASSSGDQPQHF. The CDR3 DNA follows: TGTGCCAGCAGTTCAGGGGATCAGCCCCAGCATTTT.

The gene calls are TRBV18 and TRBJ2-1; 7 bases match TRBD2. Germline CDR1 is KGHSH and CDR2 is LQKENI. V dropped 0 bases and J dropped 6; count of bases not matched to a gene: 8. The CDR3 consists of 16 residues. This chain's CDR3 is CASSPPGGPAPNEQFF. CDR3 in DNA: TGTGCCAGCTCACCACCGGGAGGGCCCGCCCCCAATGAGCAGTTCTTC.

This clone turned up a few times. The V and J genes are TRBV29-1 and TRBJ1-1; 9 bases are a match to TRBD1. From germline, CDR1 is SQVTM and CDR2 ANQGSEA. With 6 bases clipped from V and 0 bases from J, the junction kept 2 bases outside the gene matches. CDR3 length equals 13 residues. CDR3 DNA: TGCAGCGTGGACAGGGGAATGAACACTGAAGCTTTCTTT. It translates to CSVDRGMNTEAFF. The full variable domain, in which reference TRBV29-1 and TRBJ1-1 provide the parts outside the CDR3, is SAVISQKPSRDICQRGTSLTIQCQVDSQVTMMFWYRQQPGQSLTLIATANQGSEATYESGFVIDKFPISRPNLTFSTLTVSNMSPEDSSIYLCSVDRGMNTEAFFGQGTRLTVV.

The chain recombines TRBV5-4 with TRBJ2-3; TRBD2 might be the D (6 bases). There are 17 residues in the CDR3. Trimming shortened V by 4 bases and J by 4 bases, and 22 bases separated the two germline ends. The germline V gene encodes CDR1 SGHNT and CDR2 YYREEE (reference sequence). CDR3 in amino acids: CASSRLSGTRAPDTQYF. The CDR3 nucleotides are TGTGCCAGCAGCCGACTTAGCGGAACTAGGGCGCCAGATACGCAGTATTTT.

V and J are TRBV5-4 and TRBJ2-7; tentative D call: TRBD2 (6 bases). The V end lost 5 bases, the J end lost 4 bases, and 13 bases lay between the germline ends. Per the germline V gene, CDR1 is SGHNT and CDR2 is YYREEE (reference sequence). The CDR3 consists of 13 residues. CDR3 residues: CASRRDSLYEQYF. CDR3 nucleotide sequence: TGTGCCAGCAGAAGGGACTCCCTATACGAGCAGTACTTC.

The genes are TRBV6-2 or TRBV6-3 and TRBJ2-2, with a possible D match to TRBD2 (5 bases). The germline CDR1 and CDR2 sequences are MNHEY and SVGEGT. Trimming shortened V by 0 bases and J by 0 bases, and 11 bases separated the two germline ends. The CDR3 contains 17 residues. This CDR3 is CASSYSIGGSNTGELFF. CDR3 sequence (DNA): TGTGCCAGCAGTTACTCGATTGGCGGGTCGAACACCGGGGAGCTGTTTTTT.